This T cell receptor beta chain was observed in a study of cytomegalovirus exposure and HLA in healthy donors. 13 Jbeta primers and 60 Vbeta primers were used for the PCR. Data came from immunoSEQ multiplex PCR; TCRdb stores just in-frame clones and leaves some out. The sample includes roughly 140,000 clones, about 80% seen only once; the top ten take 2.5% to 3.5%. Germline V gene sequence: CDR1 MDHEN, CDR2 SYDVKM. This CDR3 is built from 15 residues. Trimming pared 1 base from V and 0 bases from J, leaving 7 bases between. The chain recombines TRBV28 with TRBJ1-3; D not certain. Specimen: PBMCs. This sequence originates from a female donor in good health and CMV-seronegative. CDR3 coding DNA: TGTGCCAGCAGTTTATCGGCAGGCTCTGGAAACACCATATATTTT. It codes for CASSLSAGSGNTIYF.